This T cell receptor (beta chain) was profiled in a study of blood T cells in healthy people across ages. Points from the study as a whole: There were more naive CD4+ cells and higher diversity in long-lived donors than in aged donors. Per million T cells, the diversity of TCR beta decreased roughly linearly as age advanced.

Germline CDR1 DFQATT, CDR2 SNEGSKA (reference sequence). CDR3 length equals 15 residues. Trimming took off 3 bases at V and 0 bases at J, with 12 bases between the two ends. The authors ran a second PCR of roughly 6 to 12 cycles using a sample-barcoded 5' primer and a J-beta primer mix. TCRdb re-called the 5' RACE reads through MiXCR, storing one row per CDR3 protein. The sample records roughly 800,000 distinct CDR3 sequences, about 62% being singletons. This clonotype occurred a few times. Antigen specificity is unknown. The chain carries TRBV20-1 and TRBJ2-4; D not resolved. The sample comprised blood. The sequence was collected from a man aged 25-45 years in good health. CDR3 region: CSASGTLEAKNIQYF. As DNA, the CDR3 is TGCAGTGCTAGCGGTACCCTTGAAGCCAAAAACATTCAGTACTTC.